This T cell receptor (beta chain) was recovered during a study of coeliac disease. The wider study: Each coeliac patient was active, refractory type I, or diet-controlled.

Overall study results and limits: Most TRB amino acid sequences occurred in only one sample.

The CDR3 runs 16 residues. V lost 1 base and J 4 bases, leaving 17 bases between the germline ends. In germline, CDR1 is MGHRA, CDR2 YSYEKL. Of note for this clone: Its cognate antigen is unknown.

Sequencing was performed with immunoSEQ multiplex PCR; in TCRdb, only in-frame clones are kept and a portion is missing. The sample holds approximately 1,500 clones, around three fifths seen once. This sequence was found in a woman between 45 and 60 years old with celiac disease on a gluten-free diet. The chain has TRBV4-1 and TRBJ2-7; D gene unclear. The material sequenced was intraepithelial lymphocytes from the gut. CDR3 amino acids: CASSQGLFFRLYEQYF. The CDR3 nucleotides read TGCGCCAGCAGCCAAGGTTTATTTTTTCGACTTTACGAGCAGTACTTC.